This TCR beta chain was found in a study of molecular identifiers for immune sequencing clone quantification (dated by TCRdb to 2017 to 2018). Study-level background: For a replicate experiment, RNA from roughly 20,000 or 100,000 naive CD8 T cells was divided into five aliquots, and four of the five aliquots were sequenced. CD8 T cells were used in a methods study to benchmark molecular-identifier clustering-based TCR repertoire sequencing (MIDCIRS) and TCR RNA copy counting. Points the paper makes about the study in general: Without barcode sub-clustering, chimeric consensus sequences inflated TCR diversity; chimeras reached as high as 47%. Spiked-in Jurkat TCR RNA equal to a single cell's worth was reported to be detectable even within 1,100,000 naive CD8 T cells. Modeling estimated roughly 3.2 recovered TCR RNA copies per cell, compared with around 9.7 by digital PCR, which implies about 30% capture efficiency. In CMV-specific effector cells, clones with more than 20 RNA copies accounted for over 98% of molecules, whereas in naive cells such clones accounted for under 1%. Highly expanded clone sizes could be underestimated if identical TCR molecules share a barcode. The naive libraries included spiked-in Jurkat TCR RNA (approximately 11 copies' worth), and this RNA is not part of the donor repertoire.

This clonotype was counted at least ten times. The antigen it recognizes is unknown. One base away there is no much larger clone; base qualities are not given. The library was produced with PCR. TCRdb records Illumina HiSeq 4000 as the sequencer. Bulk TCR libraries were generated as previously described, with the TCR primers listed in Table S5 used. Total RNA was purified with the Qiagen AllPrep DNA/RNA kit. Reads from multiple sequencing runs of the same library were pooled before analysis. Processing in the source paper ran as follows. Reads were retained only if the reads had an exact TCR constant sequence, and the retained reads were trimmed to 150 nt and grouped according to their 12-nt molecular barcodes. Reads inside each barcode group were sub-clustered using a 15% Levenshtein threshold, and a quality-weighted consensus sequence was constructed for each RNA molecule. Non-functional sequences were removed, as were lower-count sequences one edit away from another. Based on fitting two negative binomial distributions, any barcode sub-cluster with under 20% of the maximum read count was discarded. The raw public reads went through TCRdb reprocessing: fastp at Q25, MiXCR clone calling, in-frame beta chains kept. Each CDR3 protein gets just one entry, which takes the most common genes and DNA from the rows behind it. What appears here as the V and J calls and clone size reflects TCRdb's work, not the paper's. The sample records around 480,000 distinct CDR3 sequences, about a fifth of which are singletons. Approximately 0.8% of the sample goes to the ten largest clones.

From a lookup of the germline V gene, CDR1 and CDR2 are SNHLY and FYNNEI. The CDR3 goes from the cysteine to the phenylalanine over 15 residues. The DNA shown is the 45-base CDR3, in frame from base 1. V ends up 1 base short and J 2 bases short, with an unmatched junction base count of 2. Naive CD8 T cell libraries were made from approximately 20,000 to 1,000,000 sorted cells using 10%, 30% or 50% of purified RNA. Naive CD8 T cells were FACS-sorted as CD8+CD4-CCR7+CD45RA+ on a BD FACSAria II into RLT Plus buffer. To test detection sensitivity, Jurkat RNA equivalent to more than 8 TCR copies was spiked into samples of roughly 18,000-1,100,000 naive CD8 T cells. CD8 T cells were enriched with RosetteSep CD8+ T Cell Enrichment Cocktail and Ficoll-Paque, followed by ACK red cell lysis.

The TCR sequence derives from a human donor in good health. Some libraries in this study had Jurkat cell RNA spiked in. Sequencing was performed on naive CD8+ T cells from blood, with Jurkat cell RNA spiked in. Taken with the paper, the label for cell subset or site translates to: FACS-sorted CD8+CD4-CCR7+CD45RA+ naive T cells. The receptor chain draws on TRBV2 and TRBJ2-7; 10 bases in the middle match TRBD2. The CDR3 reads as follows: CASSEERGGAYEQYF. The sequenced DNA is TGTGCCAGCAGTGAAGAGCGGGGGGGAGCCTACGAGCAGTACTTC.